The 5 T cell receptor beta chains below were found in one sample sequenced in a study of T-cell reconstitution after alpha-beta-depleted transplantation in children. During its preparation, the TCRbeta library received unique molecular identifiers. TCRdb recomputed calls from the PCR reads with MiXCR, one row per CDR3 protein. The sample comprises about 610,000 distinct CDR3 sequences, under 12% of which are singletons, and 4% to 5% rests with the top ten. The sample consisted of PBMCs from the stem cell graft donor, taken from the stem cell graft. Receptors were obtained from a human donor who donated a stem cell graft to a child with acute myeloid leukemia.

This clonotype turned up a few times. J is TRBJ2-7 and V is TRBV27; perhaps TRBD2 as D (5 bases). Germline CDR1 and CDR2: MNHEY and SMNVEV (reference sequence). The CDR3 is 15 residues long. The V gene lost 4 bases and the J gene lost 5 bases, with 18 bases spanning the gap. The CDR3 region has the DNA TGTGCCAGCAGTTCTGCGTCCGGGGTAAAGGACGAGCAGTACTTC. Its protein is CASSSASGVKDEQYF.

This chain connects TRBV20-1 to TRBJ1-6; no reliable D call. CDR3 length: 11 residues. CDR1 DFQATT and CDR2 SNEGSKA come from the germline V gene (reference sequence). V gave up 3 bases and J gave up 9 bases, with 6 bases separating them. This chain's CDR3 is CSARAASPLHF. Written as DNA, the CDR3 is TGCAGTGCTAGGGCCGCTTCACCCCTCCACTTT.

The chain recombines TRBV5-1 with TRBJ1-1; D gene ambiguous. The CDR3 runs to 13 residues. The germline V gene encodes CDR1 SGHRS and CDR2 YFSETQ. V lost 6 bases, J lost 3 bases, and 12 bases lay in between. The CDR3 sequence: CASKVGWDTEAFF. The CDR3 coding sequence is TGCGCCAGCAAGGTGGGCTGGGACACTGAAGCTTTCTTT.

This clonotype has only a few counts. The V and J genes are TRBV20-1 and TRBJ2-3, with D uncertain. The CDR3 loop spans 11 amino acids. Germline lookup yields CDR1 DFQATT and CDR2 SNEGSKA (reference sequence). This chain's CDR3 is CSGRPADTQYF. The CDR3 nucleotides read TGCAGCGGGCGCCCTGCAGATACGCAGTATTTT.

The rearrangement links TRBV10-3 to TRBJ1-6, with D unresolved. V gave up 6 bases and J gave up 7 bases, with 7 bases separating them. This CDR3 contains 12 residues. Germline V gives CDR1 ENHRY, CDR2 SYGVKD. The CDR3 sequence: CAIRRENSPLHF. Written as DNA, the CDR3 is TGTGCCATCAGGAGGGAGAATTCACCCCTCCACTTT.